Below, one T cell receptor beta chain is given with its context. Its antigen is as yet unknown. Each diagnosis was grounded in clinical symptoms, serum thyroxine and TRAb, thyroid ultrasound, and orbital computed tomography. What was amplified from RNA transcripts were TCR beta CDR3 regions. With the HTBI primer set, the TCR CDR3 went through a first round of RT-PCR. TCRdb called the multiplex PCR reads again in MiXCR, with one record for every CDR3 protein. The sample includes hundreds of thousands of distinct CDR3 sequences, approximately 14% of them seen just once. This sample is part of a study of T cells in Graves' hyperthyroidism and ophthalmopathy. V was cut by 3 bases and J by 8 bases, with 19 bases left in between. This CDR3 has 14 residues. The germline V gene encodes CDR1 DFQATT and CDR2 SNEGSKA (reference sequence). Whole-study findings and limits: Researchers report that a 13 V-J model separated ophthalmopathy from stable hyperthyroidism.

The rearrangement joins TRBV20-1 to TRBJ1-2; D is possibly TRBD1 (6 bases). Sequencing was carried out using blood. This TCR came from a woman younger than 35 with Graves' hyperthyroidism. The CDR3 loop reads CSARVGTSDNGYTF. CDR3 bases: TGCAGTGCTAGGGTCGGGACATCCGATAACGGCTACACCTTC.